Sequencing of this T cell receptor (beta chain) was carried out in a study of T cell repertoires in cytomegalovirus infection. Whole-study findings and limits: It was HLA-C-restricted CMV-specific TCR beta clonotypes that dominated the response ex vivo.

One entry per CDR3 protein, called by TCRdb with MiXCR from the reads. The top ten clones hold around 3% of a sample with about 740,000 distinct CDR3 sequences, about a third of them seen once. Details on this clonotype: Its antigen is not known.

The clonotype was recovered from a human donor in good health (CMV status not recorded). Some clones in this sample may be carry-over from other donors' samples. The specimen sequenced was PBMCs.

The CDR3 DNA follows: TGTGCCAGTAGTCCCCAGGGACGGGGCTACAATGAGCAGTTCTTC. Its protein is CASSPQGRGYNEQFF. This chain joins TRBV19 and TRBJ2-1, with D perhaps assigned TRBD1 or TRBD2 (5 bases each). The CDR3 runs to 15 residues. The V end lost 5 bases, the J end lost 3 bases, and 14 bases lay between the germline ends. Germline V gene lookup returns CDR1 LNHDA and CDR2 SQIVND (reference sequence).